These 7 T cell receptor beta chains originate from one sample sequenced in a study of T cells in Graves' hyperthyroidism and ophthalmopathy. The source material, RNA transcripts, was used to amplify TCR beta CDR3 regions. The TCR CDR3 first-round RT-PCR relied on the HTBI primer set. TCRdb reprocessed the multiplex PCR reads with MiXCR, giving one entry per CDR3 protein. The sample lists approximately 740,000 distinct CDR3 sequences; 14% were seen once. Sequenced input: blood. The receptor set was obtained from a woman aged 18-29 years with Graves' hyperthyroidism.

This clonotype was counted between two and nine times. DNA of the CDR3: TGTGCCAGCAGCTTCGGGGGGTCAGGGCAGTATTTT. This sequence encodes CASSFGGSGQYF. This sequence joins TRBV28 and TRBJ2-3, with TRBD2 identical over 7 bases. The V segment lost 6 bases and the J segment 11 bases; nucleotides outside the gene matches: 8. The V gene's germline CDR1 is MDHEN and CDR2 SYDVKM. CDR3 size: 12 residues. The full variable domain, in which reference TRBV28 and TRBJ2-3 provide the parts outside the CDR3, is DVKVTQSSRYLVKRTGEKVFLECVQDMDHENMFWYRQDPGLGLRLIYFSYDVKMKEKGDIPEGYSVSREKKERFSLILESASTNQTSMYLCASSFGGSGQYFGPGTRLTVL.

V usage is TRBV29-1 and J usage is TRBJ2-6; 9 bases fit TRBD1. Germline V lookup: CDR1 SQVTM, CDR2 ANQGSEA. The CDR3 length is 17 residues. CDR3 residues: CAGTGTRISSGANVLTF. In nucleotides, the CDR3 is TGCGCCGGGACAGGGACTCGGATTAGTTCTGGGGCCAACGTCCTGACTTTC.

This clonotype was observed a few times. The rearrangement uses TRBV29-1 and TRBJ2-7, with D hard to call. Trimming cost V 3 bases and J 2 bases, with 11 bases left between them. CDR3 length: 13 residues. The germline gives CDR1 SQVTM, CDR2 ANQGSEA. This CDR3 is CSVDPDGTYEQYF. The CDR3 region has the DNA TGCAGCGTTGACCCGGACGGAACCTACGAGCAGTACTTC.

This rearrangement joins TRBV20-1 to TRBJ1-4; D gene uncertain. The V gene lost 5 bases and the J gene lost 2 bases, with 18 bases spanning the gap. The CDR3 is 16 residues long. Germline CDR1 reads DFQATT; CDR2 reads SNEGSKA (reference sequence). The CDR3 loop is CSAPPAGFRTNEKLFF. In DNA, the CDR3 is TGCAGTGCTCCCCCCGCGGGGTTTCGGACTAATGAAAAACTGTTTTTT.

This clonotype has a count of ten or more. The chain couples TRBV30 to TRBJ1-4; D unresolved. V lost 3 bases to trimming and J lost 1 base, with 12 bases between them. Germline CDR1 and CDR2: GTSNPN and SVGIG (reference sequence). This CDR3 has 15 amino acids. CDR3 DNA: TGTGCCTGGAGCGGCCCGGGAGGAACTAATGAAAAACTGTTTTTT. Translating it yields CAWSGPGGTNEKLFF.

This clonotype occurred many times. This chain connects TRBV28 to TRBJ1-2, with a tentative D call TRBD1 (5 bases). Trimming pared 4 bases from V and 7 bases from J, leaving 13 bases between. The CDR3 is 13 residues long. The germline CDR1 and CDR2 sequences are MDHEN and SYDVKM. The CDR3 protein is CASSSSQGGGYTF. The DNA of the CDR3 is TGTGCCAGCAGTTCATCCCAGGGCGGTGGCTACACCTTC.

This clonotype was recorded many times. The rearrangement links TRBV11-2 to TRBJ2-3, with unresolved D. Germline CDR1 and CDR2: SGHAT and FQNNGV. The V gene lost 5 bases and the J gene lost 0 bases, with 12 bases spanning the gap. This CDR3 contains 15 residues. The CDR3 is CASSPVGPSTDTQYF. CDR3 DNA: TGTGCCAGCAGCCCTGTCGGCCCTAGCACAGATACGCAGTATTTT.